Presented here are 11 T cell receptor beta chains from one specimen sequenced in a study of cytomegalovirus exposure and HLA in healthy donors. Vbeta (60) and Jbeta (13) primers were used in the PCR. Method: immunoSEQ multiplex PCR; TCRdb's copy keeps in-frame clones and lacks some. Of approximately 220,000 clones listed, approximately 79% are singletons. Sequencing input: PBMCs. Receptors originate from a girl aged 2-10 years in good health and CMV-seronegative.

This clone was detected only a few times. The chain couples TRBV11-1 to TRBJ2-1; no clear D. V lost 6 bases and J lost 8, with 20 bases in between. CDR1 and CDR2 from the germline V gene are SGHAT and FQDESV (reference sequence). The CDR3 sequence is 15 residues long. The CDR3 nucleotides are TGTGCCAGCAGACACTTACGCGGCGTTGGTGATGAGCAGTTCTTC. As protein: CASRHLRGVGDEQFF. Filled out from reference TRBV11-1 and TRBJ2-1, the complete variable domain reads EAEVAQSPRYKITEKSQAVAFWCDPISGHATLYWYRQILGQGPELLVQFQDESVVDDSQLPKDRFSAERLKGVDSTLKIQPAELGDSAMYLCASRHLRGVGDEQFFGPGTRLTVL.

CDR3 coding DNA: TGTGCCAGCAGTTACTCAAAGAGCGGGAGGGACAATGAGCAGTTCTTC. This encodes CASSYSKSGRDNEQFF. The gene calls are TRBV6-5 and TRBJ2-1; 10 nucleotides match TRBD2. J gave up 5 bases and V 0 bases, and 4 bases lay outside the gene matches. Germline V CDR1 and CDR2: MNHEY, SVGAGI. The CDR3 covers 16 residues.

The J gene is TRBJ1-5, the V gene TRBV5-6, with D possibly matching TRBD1 (5 bases). Trimming left V 0 bases short and J 3 bases short, with 7 bases between. Germline-derived CDR1 and CDR2 are SGHDT and YYEEEE. This CDR3 spans 14 amino acids. Here the CDR3 DNA reads TGTGCCAGCAGCTTGGGACAGAACAATCAGCCCCAGCATTTT. Its protein product is CASSLGQNNQPQHF.

The chain couples TRBV29-1 to TRBJ1-3; D not resolved. CDR3 length: 11 residues. Trimming took off 7 bases at V and 2 bases at J, with 6 bases between the two ends. Germline-derived CDR1 and CDR2 are SQVTM and ANQGSEA. CDR3 DNA sequence: TGCAGCGGCGGGGCTGGAAACACCATATATTTT. Residues: CSGGAGNTIYF.

There are a few counts of this clone. The CDR3 sequence: CASSILLGNTIYF. The CDR3 DNA reads TGTGCCAGTAGTATACTTTTGGGAAACACCATATATTTT. The V gene is TRBV19, the J gene TRBJ1-3; D call uncertain. Germline V gives CDR1 LNHDA, CDR2 SQIVND (reference sequence). The V end lost 2 bases, the J end lost 4 bases, and 6 bases lay between the germline ends. This CDR3 is built from 13 residues.

V is TRBV11-2 and J is TRBJ1-1; the D is unclear. V shed 0 bases and J shed 2 bases, with 13 bases lying between them. In germline, CDR1 is SGHAT, CDR2 FQNNGV. The CDR3 runs 16 residues. CDR3 residues: CASSLDMRVLNTEAFF. CDR3 coding DNA: TGTGCCAGCAGCTTAGATATGAGGGTTCTTAACACTGAAGCTTTCTTT.

A few counts support this clone. This rearrangement joins TRBV5-5 to TRBJ2-5, with 10 positions matching TRBD2. The CDR3 length is 16 residues. The germline V gene encodes CDR1 SGHKS and CDR2 YYEKEE (reference sequence). Trimming removed 0 bases from V and 4 bases from J; junction bases left unmatched: 6. The CDR3 loop is CASSLGSGGAGETQYF. CDR3 DNA: TGTGCCAGCAGCTTGGGGAGCGGGGGGGCGGGAGAGACCCAGTACTTC.

This sequence joins TRBV7-9 and TRBJ2-1; 8 positions match TRBD1. The ends lost 5 bases at V and 10 bases at J; junction bases unmatched: 7. Germline loops: CDR1 SEHNR, CDR2 FQNEAQ (reference sequence). The CDR3 spans 13 residues. The chain's CDR3 is CASSPGTGREQFF. DNA for the CDR3: TGTGCCAGCAGCCCCGGGACAGGCCGCGAGCAGTTCTTC.

This clone was observed a few times. The chain joins TRBV27 to TRBJ2-7; D is possibly TRBD1 (6 bases). Germline CDR1 reads MNHEY; CDR2 reads SMNVEV (reference sequence). Trimming pared 3 bases from V and 0 bases from J, leaving 9 bases between. The CDR3 has 14 amino acids. This CDR3 reads CASSFGDTSYEQYF. The CDR3 coding sequence is TGTGCCAGCAGTTTCGGGGACACCTCCTACGAGCAGTACTTC.

The chain uses TRBV18 and TRBJ1-2; D remains ambiguous. The germline CDR1 and CDR2 sequences are KGHSH and LQKENI. Trimming took off 6 bases at V and 1 base at J, with 15 bases between the two ends. CDR3 length equals 15 residues. CDR3 coding DNA: TGTGCCAGCTCTCGAACAACAGACGATAACTATGGCTACACCTTC. This encodes CASSRTTDDNYGYTF.

This clone was observed a single time. The chain uses TRBV7-9 and TRBJ2-6; the D gene is possibly TRBD2 (6 bases). The V gene's germline CDR1 is SEHNR and CDR2 FQNEAQ (reference sequence). This CDR3 is built from 17 residues. The V end was cut by 2 bases, the J end by 4 bases, with 15 bases between. The CDR3, as DNA: TGTGCCAGCAGCTTAAGTGAACGGGAGTCCGGGGCCAACGTCCTGACTTTC. Amino acids: CASSLSERESGANVLTF.